This is a list of T cell receptor beta chains from one sample in a study of blood T cell repertoires in COVID-19. Libraries were prepared by immunoSEQ multiplex PCR; TCRdb keeps only in-frame clonotypes and omits some of them. The table has about 290,000 clones, 85% seen once. The specimen was peripheral blood. These TCRs come from a woman in her 50s with active or convalescent COVID-19. The CDR3 runs from the conserved cysteine through the conserved F or W. D genes are given only for firm matches. Not all rows give a size; the values are once, few, many and, for expanded clones, a class.

j_call clone_size v_call d_call cdr3_nt cdr3_aa
TRBJ1-3 NA TRBV3-1/TRBV3-2 NA TGTGCCAGCAGCCAAGATCAAGCGGGTTACACCATATATTTT CASSQDQAGYTIYF
TRBJ2-1 NA TRBV7-9 NA TGTGCCAGCAGCTCGGGACACCCTAGGATCGATGAGCAGTTCTTC CASSSGHPRIDEQFF
TRBJ2-7 once TRBV2 TRBD1 TGTGCCAGCACTCCCCCTGTGGGCTACAGGGGTGAACGCTACGAGCAGTACTTC CASTPPVGYRGERYEQYF
TRBJ2-3 NA TRBV6-5 TRBD2 TGTGCCAGCAGTTTGGGGAGGGAAATCCCAGATACGCAGTATTTT CASSLGREIPDTQYF
TRBJ1-1 NA TRBV5-4 TRBD1 TGTGCCAGCAGCTCACCGCTGACAGGGGGCACTGAAGCTTTCTTT CASSSPLTGGTEAFF
TRBJ2-5 NA TRBV2 TRBD1 TGTGCCAGCAGGGCGGACAGGGGGCCGGAGACCCAGTACTTC CASRADRGPETQYF
TRBJ2-2 NA TRBV7-2 NA TGTGCCAGCAGCTCGACCGGCTCTAGAACCGGGGAGCTGTTTTTT CASSSTGSRTGELFF
TRBJ1-5 NA TRBV12-5 TRBD1 TGTGCTAGTGGTTTGGTACTAGGACAGGGATTAACCTATAGCAATCAGCCCCAGCATTTT CASGLVLGQGLTYSNQPQHF
TRBJ1-6 NA TRBV18 NA TGTGCCAGCTCACCAGGAAGAGACAGACAACCGAATTCACCCCTCCACTTT CASSPGRDRQPNSPLHF
TRBJ2-1 NA TRBV6-2/TRBV6-3 TRBD1 TGTGCCAGCAGTGGGGACAGGGGGTATGAGCAGTTCTTC CASSGDRGYEQFF
TRBJ2-6 NA TRBV4-1 NA TGCGCCAGCAGCCAAATAGGGGGCTCTGGGGCCAACGTCCTGACTTTC CASSQIGGSGANVLTF
TRBJ2-7 NA TRBV24-1 TRBD2 TGTGCCACCAGTGGCCTCGGACTAGCGGGATTTGGTGAGCAGTACTTC CATSGLGLAGFGEQYF
TRBJ1-2 few TRBV2 TRBD1 TGTGCCAGCAGCCTCGACAGGGCTTATGGCTACACCTTC CASSLDRAYGYTF
TRBJ2-6 NA TRBV18 TRBD1 TGTGCCAGCTCACCGGGGACAGAAGTTTTAAGCTCTGGGGCCAACGTCCTGACTTTC CASSPGTEVLSSGANVLTF
TRBJ2-7 NA TRBV12-5 NA TGTGCTAGTAGGGGTGGAAGCTCCTACGAGCAGTACTTC CASRGGSSYEQYF
TRBJ1-1 NA TRBV19 TRBD1 TGTGCCAGTAGTAAACAGGGGGTTGGTACGAACACTGAAGCTTTCTTT CASSKQGVGTNTEAFF
TRBJ2-2 NA TRBV9 NA TGTGCCAGCAGCGCCTTGGCGGGGACCGGGGAGCTGTTTTTT CASSALAGTGELFF
TRBJ2-1 once TRBV2 NA TGTGCCAGCGGGGGACTCCTCGGTTACAATGAGCAGTTCTTC CASGGLLGYNEQFF
TRBJ2-1 NA TRBV19 NA TGTGCCAGTAGTAGCGGCGGGAATGAGCAGTTCTTC CASSSGGNEQFF